This T cell receptor (beta chain) was profiled in a study of chemoradiotherapy in HPV16-positive cancers. Whole-study findings and limits: Better recurrence-free survival went with HPV-responsive T-cell expansion in HPV16-positive patients.

On this clone itself: Its antigen remains unknown.

Using immunoSEQ multiplex PCR, the repertoire was profiled, and TCRdb retains in-frame clones only, with some absent. The repertoire includes several thousand clones, roughly 89% of them detected once, and roughly 2.5% sits in the top ten. Specimen: tumor tissue, collected from a patient who underwent chemoradiotherapy. The source is a human donor with HPV-associated anogenital cancer.

CDR3 sequence: CAISMSSYNEQFF. The CDR3 nucleotides read TGTGCCATCAGTATGAGCTCCTACAATGAGCAGTTCTTC. The rearrangement uses TRBV10-3 and TRBJ2-1; D remains ambiguous. Looked up from germline, CDR1 is ENHRY and CDR2 is SYGVKD. Deletions cut 5 bases from V and 0 bases from J, with 5 bases between. The CDR3 spans 13 residues.